The 5 T cell receptor beta chains below all came from one sample that was sequenced in a study of T-cell reconstitution after alpha-beta-depleted transplantation in children. The library targeted TCRbeta and was prepared with unique molecular identifiers. TCRdb redid the calling of the PCR reads with MiXCR, one entry per CDR3 protein. The profile shows approximately 240,000 distinct CDR3 sequences, more than 7.5% of them singletons. The sample here was PBMCs from the stem cell graft donor, taken from the stem cell graft. The receptors come from a human donor who donated a stem cell graft to a child with SCID.

V gene TRBV7-9 combines with J gene TRBJ1-2, with 7 bases lining up with TRBD1. Germline V gene sequence: CDR1 SEHNR, CDR2 FQNEAQ (reference sequence). The V segment lost 5 bases and the J segment 5 bases; nucleotides outside the gene matches: 14. CDR3 length: 16 amino acids. Written as DNA, the CDR3 is TGTGCCAGCAGCCCTACCCTCCGGTGGGACAGATATGGCTACACCTTC. Its protein is CASSPTLRWDRYGYTF. Complete variable domain (other parts from reference TRBV7-9 and TRBJ1-2): DTGVSQNPRHKITKRGQNVTFRCDPISEHNRLYWYRQTLGQGPEFLTYFQNEAQLEKSRLLSDRFSAERPKGSFSTLEIQRTEQGDSAMYLCASSPTLRWDRYGYTFGSGTRLTVV.

The chain links TRBV30 to TRBJ1-4; D is ambiguous. CDR1 and CDR2 from the germline V gene are GTSNPN and SVGIG (reference sequence). CDR3 length: 13 residues. Deletions cut 5 bases from V and 4 bases from J, with 11 bases between. In DNA form, the CDR3 reads TGTGCCTGGGGTTACGGGTTTAATGAAAAACTGTTTTTT. The encoded protein is CAWGYGFNEKLFF.

The table lists this clonotype with many counts. This sequence joins TRBV5-1 and TRBJ1-5, with 8 nucleotides matching TRBD1. V shed 0 bases and J 5 bases; nucleotides not matched to a gene: 4. This CDR3 is built from 15 residues. CDR1 is SGHRS, CDR2 YFSETQ, per germline. In DNA, the CDR3 is TGCGCCAGCAGCTTGGCCCCAGGGGGCGATCAGCCCCAGCATTTT. The encoded protein is CASSLAPGGDQPQHF.

This clonotype has at least ten counts. The chain recombines TRBV20-1 with TRBJ2-5, with D possibly being TRBD2 (5 bases). The V end lost 6 bases, the J end lost 1 base, and 6 bases lay between the germline ends. The CDR3 consists of 11 residues. Germline lookup yields CDR1 DFQATT and CDR2 SNEGSKA (reference sequence). CDR3 residues: CSAAGQETQYF. CDR3 nucleotide sequence: TGCAGTGCCGCGGGCCAAGAGACCCAGTACTTC.

This clonotype occurred many times. V is TRBV11-2 and J is TRBJ2-5, with 10 bases matching TRBD2. Germline V gives CDR1 SGHAT, CDR2 FQNNGV. Trimming cost V 2 bases and J 5 bases; bases outside gene matches: 2. The CDR3 is made up of 14 amino acids. Written as DNA, the CDR3 is TGTGCCAGCAGCTTAAGCGGGGGGGCCGAGACCCAGTACTTC. Amino acid sequence: CASSLSGGAETQYF.